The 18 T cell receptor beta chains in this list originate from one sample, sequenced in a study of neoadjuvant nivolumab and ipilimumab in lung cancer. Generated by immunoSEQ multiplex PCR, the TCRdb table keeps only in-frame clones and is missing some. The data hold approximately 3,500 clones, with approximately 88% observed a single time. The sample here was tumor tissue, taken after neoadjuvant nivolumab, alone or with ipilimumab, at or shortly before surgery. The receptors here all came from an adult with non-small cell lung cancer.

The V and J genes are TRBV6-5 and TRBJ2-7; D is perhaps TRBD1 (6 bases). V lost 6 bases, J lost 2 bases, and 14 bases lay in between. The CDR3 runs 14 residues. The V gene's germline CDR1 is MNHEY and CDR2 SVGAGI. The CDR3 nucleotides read TGTGCCAGCAGGCAGGGGCTAGGGGCCTACGAGCAGTACTTC. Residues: CASRQGLGAYEQYF.

The chain's CDR3 is CATSRDLINTGELFF. The CDR3 DNA reads TGTGCCACCAGCAGAGATCTAATCAACACCGGGGAGCTGTTTTTT. This chain uses TRBV15 with TRBJ2-2, with D uncertain. There are 15 residues in the CDR3. Germline V CDR1 and CDR2: LNHNV, YYDKDF (reference sequence). The V gene lost 0 bases and the J gene lost 2 bases, with 7 bases spanning the gap.

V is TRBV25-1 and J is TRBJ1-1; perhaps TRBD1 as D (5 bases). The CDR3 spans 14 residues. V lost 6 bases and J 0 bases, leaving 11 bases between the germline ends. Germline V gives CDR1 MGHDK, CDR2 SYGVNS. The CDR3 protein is CASRGQTMNTEAFF. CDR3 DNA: TGTGCCAGCAGGGGGCAGACCATGAACACTGAAGCTTTCTTT.

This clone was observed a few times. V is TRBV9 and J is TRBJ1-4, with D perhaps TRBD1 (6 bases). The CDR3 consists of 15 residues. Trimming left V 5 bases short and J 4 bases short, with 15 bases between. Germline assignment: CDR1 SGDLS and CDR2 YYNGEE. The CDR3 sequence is CASSPIQGRNEKLFF. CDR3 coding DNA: TGTGCCAGCAGTCCTATACAGGGTCGTAATGAAAAACTGTTTTTT.

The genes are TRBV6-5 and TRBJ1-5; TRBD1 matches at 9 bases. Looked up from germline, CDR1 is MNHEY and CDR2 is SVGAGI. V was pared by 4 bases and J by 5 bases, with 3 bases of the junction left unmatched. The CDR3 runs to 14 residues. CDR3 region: CASSSTGGDQPQHF. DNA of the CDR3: TGTGCCAGCAGTTCTACAGGGGGCGATCAGCCCCAGCATTTT.

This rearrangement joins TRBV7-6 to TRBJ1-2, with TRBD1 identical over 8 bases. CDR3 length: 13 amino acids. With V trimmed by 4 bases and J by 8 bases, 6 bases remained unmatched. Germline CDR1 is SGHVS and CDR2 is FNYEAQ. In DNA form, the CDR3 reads TGTGCCAGCAGCTCCACAGGGGGGAAAGGCTACACCTTC. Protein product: CASSSTGGKGYTF.

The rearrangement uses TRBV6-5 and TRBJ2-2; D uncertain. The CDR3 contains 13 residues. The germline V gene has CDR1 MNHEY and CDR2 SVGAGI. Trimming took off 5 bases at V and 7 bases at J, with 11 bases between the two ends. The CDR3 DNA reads TGTGCCAGCAGTCTCACTTCCATCGGGGAGCTGTTTTTT. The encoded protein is CASSLTSIGELFF.

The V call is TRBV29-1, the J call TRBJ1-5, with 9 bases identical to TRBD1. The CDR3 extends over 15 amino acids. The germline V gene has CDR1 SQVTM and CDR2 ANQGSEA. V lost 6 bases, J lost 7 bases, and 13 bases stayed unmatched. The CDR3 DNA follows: TGCAGCGTGTCCACCGGGACAGGGAATTTGCAGCCCCAGCATTTT. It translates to CSVSTGTGNLQPQHF.

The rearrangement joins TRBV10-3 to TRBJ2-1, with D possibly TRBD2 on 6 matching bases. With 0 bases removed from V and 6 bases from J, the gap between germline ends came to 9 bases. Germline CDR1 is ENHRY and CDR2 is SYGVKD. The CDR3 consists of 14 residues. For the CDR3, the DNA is TGTGCCATCAGTGAGTCTGTGGGGGGCAATGAGCAGTTCTTC. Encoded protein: CAISESVGGNEQFF.

The CDR3 loop reads CASSLTSGSGETQYF. In DNA form, the CDR3 reads TGTGCCAGCAGCTTAACGTCGGGGTCGGGGGAGACCCAGTACTTC. The chain recombines TRBV7-3 with TRBJ2-5, with TRBD2 as a possible D gene (5 bases). The ends were cut back, 0 bases at V and 5 bases at J, with 13 bases in the middle. Germline CDR1 is SGHTA and CDR2 is FQGTGA. The CDR3 covers 15 residues.

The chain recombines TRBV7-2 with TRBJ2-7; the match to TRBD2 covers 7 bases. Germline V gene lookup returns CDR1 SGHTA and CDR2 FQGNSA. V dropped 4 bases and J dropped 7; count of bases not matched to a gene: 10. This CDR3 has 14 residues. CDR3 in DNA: TGTGCCAGCAGCTCGGGACTACCCGTCCGGGAGCAGTACTTC. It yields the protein CASSSGLPVREQYF.

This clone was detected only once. The CDR3 reads CAWSQTGYEQYF. Here the CDR3 DNA reads TGTGCCTGGAGTCAGACGGGCTACGAGCAGTACTTC. The V call is TRBV30, the J call TRBJ2-7; no firm D call. The CDR3 is 12 amino acids. CDR1 is GTSNPN, CDR2 SVGIG, per germline (reference sequence). Trimming shortened V by 2 bases and J by 3 bases, and 8 bases separated the two germline ends.

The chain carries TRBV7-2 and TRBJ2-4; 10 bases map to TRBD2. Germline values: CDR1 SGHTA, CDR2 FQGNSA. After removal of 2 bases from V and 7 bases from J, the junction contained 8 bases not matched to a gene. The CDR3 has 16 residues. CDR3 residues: CASSLKAGGLGNIQYF. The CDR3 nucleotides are TGTGCCAGCAGCTTAAAAGCGGGGGGGCTCGGTAACATTCAGTACTTC.

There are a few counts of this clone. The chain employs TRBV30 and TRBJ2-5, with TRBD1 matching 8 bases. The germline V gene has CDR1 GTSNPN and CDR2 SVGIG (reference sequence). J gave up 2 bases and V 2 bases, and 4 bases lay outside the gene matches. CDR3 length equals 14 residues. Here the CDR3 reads CAWSRGTGQETQYF. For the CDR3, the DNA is TGTGCCTGGAGTCGGGGGACAGGTCAAGAGACCCAGTACTTC.

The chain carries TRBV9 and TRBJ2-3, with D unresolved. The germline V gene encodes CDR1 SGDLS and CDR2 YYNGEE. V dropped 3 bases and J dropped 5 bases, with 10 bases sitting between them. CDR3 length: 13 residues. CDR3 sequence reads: CASSAPTGDTQYF. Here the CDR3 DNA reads TGTGCCAGCAGCGCCCCTACGGGAGATACGCAGTATTTT. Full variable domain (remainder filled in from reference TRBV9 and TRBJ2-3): DSGVTQTPKHLITATGQRVTLRCSPRSGDLSVYWYQQSLDQGLQFLIQYYNGEERAKGNILERFSAQQFPDLHSELNLSSLELGDSALYFCASSAPTGDTQYFGPGTRLTVL.

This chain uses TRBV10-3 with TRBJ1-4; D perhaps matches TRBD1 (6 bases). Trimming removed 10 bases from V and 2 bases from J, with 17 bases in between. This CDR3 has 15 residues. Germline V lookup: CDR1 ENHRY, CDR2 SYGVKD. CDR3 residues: CATAGDQSTNEKLFF. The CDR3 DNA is TGTGCCACCGCAGGGGACCAGTCGACTAATGAAAAACTGTTTTTT.

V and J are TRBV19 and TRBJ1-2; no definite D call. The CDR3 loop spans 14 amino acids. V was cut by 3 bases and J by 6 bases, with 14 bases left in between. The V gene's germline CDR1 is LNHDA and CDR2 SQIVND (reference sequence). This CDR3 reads CASSIGGGSNGYTF. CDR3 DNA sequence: TGTGCCAGTAGTATTGGAGGAGGGTCTAATGGCTACACCTTC. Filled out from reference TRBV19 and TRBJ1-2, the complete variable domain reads DGGITQSPKYLFRKEGQNVTLSCEQNLNHDAMYWYRQDPGQGLRLIYYSQIVNDFQKGDIAEGYSVSREKKESFPLTVTSAQKNPTAFYLCASSIGGGSNGYTFGSGTRLTVV.

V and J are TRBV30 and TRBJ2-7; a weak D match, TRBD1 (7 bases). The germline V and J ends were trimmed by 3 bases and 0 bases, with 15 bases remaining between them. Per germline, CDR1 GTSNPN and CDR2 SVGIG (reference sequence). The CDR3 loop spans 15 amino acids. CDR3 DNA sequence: TGTGCCTGGAGGGGGAGGACAGGCAGCTCCTACGAGCAGTACTTC. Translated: CAWRGRTGSSYEQYF.